The sequence of this TCR beta chain was determined in a study of early T cells in non-severe SARS-CoV-2 infection. Study as a whole: With bulk RNA from unsorted whole blood as input, sequencing yielded unpaired chains.

Each single cDNA molecule received a unique molecular identifier. MiXCR was run by TCRdb on the 5' RACE reads, yielding one entry per CDR3 protein. The sample includes some 75,000 distinct CDR3 sequences, 12% to 15% seen only once; the top ten take roughly 1.4%. This clonotype has just a few counts. The antigen remains unidentified. Germline CDR1 reads SGHTA; CDR2 reads FQGNSA. The CDR3 extends over 13 amino acids. Between the trimmed V and J ends, which lost 1 base and 10 bases, there was a span of 11 bases. Overall study findings and caveats: Reliance on VDJdb matching favored anti-spike CD8 responses; private and CD4 specificities were missed.

Sequenced: whole blood. This chain joins TRBV7-2 and TRBJ2-1; D gene uncertain. The sequence derives from an adult who was a healthcare worker with PCR-confirmed SARS-CoV-2 infection or an uninfected control (not recorded which). The CDR3 loop is CASSLVDPQEQFF. DNA for the CDR3: TGTGCCAGCAGCTTAGTCGACCCTCAGGAGCAGTTCTTC.